This T cell receptor beta chain was recovered during a study of blood T cell repertoires in COVID-19. About the research overall: Whether acute or convalescent, the COVID-19 samples came from the United States, Italy and Spain.

Libraries were prepared by immunoSEQ multiplex PCR; TCRdb keeps only in-frame clonotypes and omits some of them. The sample has around 390,000 clones, 87% seen once; the top ten hold around 9.3%. V lost 2 bases, J lost 6 bases, and 10 bases stayed unmatched. The CDR3 runs 16 residues. The germline CDR1 and CDR2 sequences are GTSNPN and SVGIG (reference sequence). Participants came from some 23 US areas, aged roughly 18 to 95 years. The chain has TRBV30 and TRBJ2-2; 9 bases map to TRBD1. This receptor was taken from a woman in her 50s who had recovered from COVID-19. Sequenced input: PBMCs or T cells enriched from blood (not recorded which). The CDR3 spells CAWSHGTGYFPGELFF. The CDR3 DNA is TGTGCCTGGAGTCACGGGACAGGGTATTTTCCCGGGGAGCTGTTTTTT.